This TCR beta chain was obtained from a study of human T cells and chemical hapten exposure. The overall study: Epicutaneous patch tests delivered 0.01% DPC to the upper back, with evaluation at 6 days.

Whole-study results and caveats: It was expanded TCRs that formed significantly more large CDR3 similarity clusters than controls did. TCRs at a frequency above 1 in 1000 stayed unchanged with DPC sensitization.

V was cut by 1 base and J by 4 bases, with 10 bases left in between. This CDR3 comprises 14 residues. Germline lookup yields CDR1 KGHSH and CDR2 LQKENI. This clonotype came up a few times. What it recognizes is unknown. TCRdb processed the RACE reads anew with MiXCR; each CDR3 protein has one entry. The table shows 80,000 to 100,000 distinct CDR3 sequences, with 10% to 14% occurring only once. Time point of the sample: pre-sensitization, week 0. The treatment: therapeutic diphenylcyclopropenone sensitization with weekly scalp DPC. The chain links TRBV18 to TRBJ1-2; possible D gene TRBD1, 6 bases. This receptor was taken from a woman aged 55-75 years with alopecia areata. Some clones in this sample may be carry-over from other donors' samples. The sequenced sample was whole blood, obtained in connection with sensitization to the hapten diphenylcyclopropenone (DPC). The CDR3 DNA follows: TGTGCCAGCTCACCACAGCGGGGGGCCTATGGCTACACCTTC. Amino acid sequence: CASSPQRGAYGYTF.